These 9 T cell receptor beta chains originate from one sample sequenced in a study of T-cell reconstitution after alpha-beta-depleted transplantation in children. Unique molecular identifiers were built into the TCRbeta library. TCRdb re-derived calls from the PCR reads in MiXCR, one entry per CDR3 protein. The data contain 83,000 or so distinct CDR3 sequences, roughly 8% of them seen just once; the ten biggest clones take up just under 7%. The sample here was PBMCs from the stem cell graft donor, taken from the stem cell graft. These receptors originate from a human donor who donated a stem cell graft to a child with congenital amegakaryocytic thrombocytopenia.

Ten or more counts support this clonotype. J is TRBJ2-5 and V is TRBV7-2; 9 nucleotides align to TRBD1. V was pared by 4 bases and J by 3 bases, with 0 bases of the junction left unmatched. Germline CDR1 SGHTA, CDR2 FQGNSA. The CDR3 runs to 13 residues. The CDR3 reads CASSWDREETQYF. In DNA form, the CDR3 reads TGTGCCAGCAGCTGGGACAGGGAAGAGACCCAGTACTTC.

This clonotype was seen at least ten times. This chain uses TRBV5-1 with TRBJ2-3; D ambiguous. The CDR3 is made up of 16 amino acids. The germline V gene has CDR1 SGHRS and CDR2 YFSETQ. V lost 1 base to trimming and J lost 0 bases, with 12 bases between them. Here the CDR3 reads CASSLNKLRSTDTQYF. In DNA form, the CDR3 reads TGCGCCAGCAGCTTGAATAAACTCAGGAGCACAGATACGCAGTATTTT.

This clonotype was picked up many times. The chain couples TRBV20-1 to TRBJ2-1; 8 nucleotides match TRBD2. Germline CDR1 reads DFQATT; CDR2 reads SNEGSKA (reference sequence). V lost 4 bases, J lost 7 bases, and 12 bases stayed unmatched. The CDR3 is 15 residues long. The CDR3 nucleotides are TGCAGTGCTACTGGACTAGCAGGTAGTATGAATGAGCAGTTCTTC. Protein sequence: CSATGLAGSMNEQFF.

Note on this clonotype: One end of the junction fails to match germline, which may point to a read error. This chain uses TRBV18 with TRBJ2-1, with unresolved D. Germline-derived CDR1 and CDR2 are KGHSH and LQKENI. This CDR3 comprises 13 residues. CDR3 residues: CAGSPYVSNEQFF. The CDR3 coding sequence is TGTGCCGGCTCACCATACGTTTCCAACGAGCAGTTCTTC.

This clonotype has at least ten counts. The V call is TRBV7-8, the J call TRBJ2-2; 12 nucleotides line up with TRBD1. The CDR3 spans 17 residues. Trimming at V came to 5 bases and at J to 12 bases, leaving 16 bases not matched to a gene. Germline CDR1 SGHVS, CDR2 FQNEAQ. The CDR3 reads CASSPYFGTGGAGKLFF. CDR3 DNA: TGTGCCAGCAGCCCCTATTTCGGGACAGGGGGCGCAGGGAAGCTGTTTTTT.

This clonotype was counted many times. The V gene is TRBV4-2, the J gene TRBJ2-7; D is perhaps TRBD2 (5 bases). There are 16 residues in the CDR3. The V end lost 0 bases, the J end lost 1 base, and 13 bases lay between the germline ends. From germline, CDR1 is LGHNA and CDR2 YNFKEQ. CDR3 residues: CASSQEGRTSSYEQYF. For the CDR3, the DNA is TGTGCCAGCAGCCAAGAAGGCAGGACTTCATCCTACGAGCAGTACTTC.

J is TRBJ1-5 and V is TRBV7-2; the D is unclear. Trimming stripped 4 bases from V and 4 bases from J, with 14 bases between. CDR1 and CDR2 from the germline V gene are SGHTA and FQGNSA. This CDR3 contains 15 residues. The CDR3 here is CASSWGEGRNQPQHF. The CDR3 DNA reads TGTGCCAGCAGCTGGGGAGAAGGGCGGAATCAGCCCCAGCATTTT.

This clonotype was detected ten times or more. This sequence joins TRBV28 and TRBJ2-3; 7 positions agree with TRBD1. V dropped 3 bases and J dropped 2; count of bases not matched to a gene: 11. There are 17 residues in the CDR3. CDR1 and CDR2 from the germline V gene are MDHEN and SYDVKM. CDR3 DNA: TGTGCCAGCAGTTTCCCCCGACAGGGACAAGACACAGATACGCAGTATTTT. This translates into CASSFPRQGQDTDTQYF.

This clonotype has a handful of counts. The gene calls are TRBV15 and TRBJ1-5; no clear D. This CDR3 has 15 amino acids. Germline V lookup: CDR1 LNHNV, CDR2 YYDKDF (reference sequence). Trimming took off 1 base at V and 4 bases at J, with 11 bases between the two ends. CDR3 sequence: CATSRGAEPNQPQHF. The CDR3 nucleotides read TGTGCCACCAGCAGAGGTGCCGAACCTAATCAGCCCCAGCATTTT.